The 31 T cell receptor beta chains reported below all come from one sample, sequenced in a study. MiXCR, run by TCRdb on the 5' RACE reads, gives a single entry per CDR3 protein. The sample includes around 50,000 distinct CDR3 sequences, around 26% of them seen just once. The sequenced sample was tumor-infiltrating memory CD4+ T cells sorted from the breast tumor. Stated subset: memory CD4+ T cells, CD4+CD45RO+CD25-. The origin of the receptors is a female donor with breast cancer.

The chain couples TRBV7-9 to TRBJ2-5, with TRBD1 as a possible D gene (6 bases). The CDR3 loop spans 12 amino acids. Trimming took off 5 bases at V and 7 bases at J, with 11 bases between the two ends. The V gene's germline CDR1 is SEHNR and CDR2 FQNEAQ (reference sequence). The CDR3 loop is CASSRVQGTQYF. The CDR3 region has the DNA TGTGCCAGCAGCCGAGTACAGGGGACCCAGTACTTC.

The chain couples TRBV7-8 to TRBJ1-5; unclear D gene. CDR1 SGHVS and CDR2 FQNEAQ come from the germline V gene. V dropped 5 bases and J dropped 8 bases, with 13 bases sitting between them. The CDR3 is made up of 13 amino acids. CDR3 residues: CASSPDLSEPQHF. The CDR3 DNA is TGTGCCAGCAGCCCGGACCTCTCTGAGCCCCAGCATTTT.

The chain has TRBV28 and TRBJ2-3; D gene ambiguous. This CDR3 comprises 14 residues. Trimming took off 6 bases at V and 0 bases at J, with 10 bases between the two ends. Germline CDR1 is MDHEN and CDR2 is SYDVKM. CDR3 DNA sequence: TGTGCCAGCAGCCGGACCGTGAGCACAGATACGCAGTATTTT. This codes for CASSRTVSTDTQYF. Complete variable domain (other parts from reference TRBV28 and TRBJ2-3): DVKVTQSSRYLVKRTGEKVFLECVQDMDHENMFWYRQDPGLGLRLIYFSYDVKMKEKGDIPEGYSVSREKKERFSLILESASTNQTSMYLCASSRTVSTDTQYFGPGTRLTVL.

This chain connects TRBV29-1 to TRBJ2-5; D remains ambiguous. The CDR3 has 12 residues. Germline-derived CDR1 and CDR2 are SQVTM and ANQGSEA. V lost 3 bases and J 4 bases, leaving 9 bases between the germline ends. The CDR3 region is CSVEQARETQYF. CDR3 bases: TGCAGCGTTGAGCAGGCACGAGAGACCCAGTACTTC.

This clonotype was seen more than once but under ten times. The chain recombines TRBV20-1 with TRBJ2-5; D unresolved. In germline, CDR1 is DFQATT, CDR2 SNEGSKA (reference sequence). The CDR3 is 14 amino acids. V gave up 0 bases and J gave up 2 bases, with 10 bases separating them. CDR3 nucleotides: TGCAGTGCTAGAGATTCGTTGGGTCAAGAGACCCAGTACTTC. Protein: CSARDSLGQETQYF.

The sample holds many counts of this clonotype. This chain connects TRBV20-1 to TRBJ2-1; TRBD2 aligns across 10 bases. Germline V CDR1 and CDR2: DFQATT, SNEGSKA (reference sequence). The ends lost 0 bases at V and 0 bases at J; junction bases unmatched: 5. The CDR3 is 17 residues long. The CDR3 reads CSARDSGRARSYNEQFF. In DNA form, the CDR3 reads TGCAGTGCTAGAGACAGCGGGAGGGCGCGCTCCTACAATGAGCAGTTCTTC.

This chain joins TRBV5-1 and TRBJ2-3, with 9 bases identical to TRBD2. V shed 3 bases, J shed 5 bases, and the junction held 7 bases outside the gene matches. This CDR3 comprises 15 residues. Germline loops: CDR1 SGHRS, CDR2 YFSETQ. CDR3 bases: TGCGCCAGCAGCTCAAGGACGACTAGCGGAGATACGCAGTATTTT. Translation gives CASSSRTTSGDTQYF.

This clonotype has just a few counts. The chain uses TRBV10-3 and TRBJ2-1; the D call may be TRBD1 or TRBD2 (5 bases each). The CDR3 extends over 18 amino acids. CDR1 and CDR2 (germline): ENHRY, SYGVKD. V dropped 3 bases and J dropped 0 bases, with 18 bases sitting between them. CDR3 DNA sequence: TGTGCCATCAGTGAACCGGGGACCTTCCTTCTCTCCTACAATGAGCAGTTCTTC. Encoded protein: CAISEPGTFLLSYNEQFF.

This clonotype has only a few counts. The chain couples TRBV6-1 to TRBJ1-1, with D possibly TRBD1 on 6 matching bases. This CDR3 has 12 residues. Germline V gene sequence: CDR1 MNHNS, CDR2 SASEGT. V shed 8 bases and J shed 4 bases, with 11 bases lying between them. The CDR3 nucleotides read TGTGCCAGCGCACAGGGTGGCACTGAAGCTTTCTTT. Protein sequence: CASAQGGTEAFF.

V and J are TRBV20-1 and TRBJ2-3; D gene unclear. With 4 bases removed from V and 2 bases from J, the gap between germline ends came to 10 bases. This CDR3 region has 13 residues. Per the germline V gene, CDR1 is DFQATT and CDR2 is SNEGSKA (reference sequence). In DNA form, the CDR3 reads TGCAGTGCTACCCCCGCGGTCACAGATACGCAGTATTTT. Translating gives CSATPAVTDTQYF.

This clonotype occurred a few times. Relative to the germline gene, one junction end is altered; a read error may explain this. This rearrangement joins TRBV6-2 or TRBV6-3 to TRBJ2-5, with 11 bases that match TRBD2. The CDR3 is 19 amino acids. The germline gives CDR1 MNHEY, CDR2 SVGEGT. CDR3: CASSNSEDPGLAVKETQYF. CDR3 sequence (DNA): TGTGCCAGCAGTAACTCGGAAGACCCGGGACTAGCGGTAAAAGAGACCCAGTACTTC.

This clonotype was seen once. A read error is likely, as this CDR3 ends without the conserved phenylalanine or tryptophan. This chain joins TRBV7-2 and TRBJ1-1; maybe TRBD1 (6 bases). The CDR3 loop spans 16 amino acids. Germline V gene sequence: CDR1 SGHTA, CDR2 FQGNSA. V was pared by 1 base and J by 5 bases, with 17 bases between. The CDR3 DNA is TGTGCCAGCAGCTTAGAGCGAACAGGAGGGGGTACTGAAGCTTTCTTA. As protein: CASSLERTGGGTEAFL.

This clonotype came up a few times. This sequence joins TRBV7-9 and TRBJ1-2; tentatively, D is TRBD1 (6 bases). This CDR3 is 14 amino acids long. Germline V gene data show CDR1 as SEHNR and CDR2 as FQNEAQ (reference sequence). V was trimmed by 5 bases and J by 3 bases, leaving 13 bases between them. The CDR3 protein is CASSRQQGYYGYTF. Here the CDR3 DNA reads TGTGCCAGCAGCCGTCAACAGGGATACTATGGCTACACCTTC. Full variable domain (remainder filled in from reference TRBV7-9 and TRBJ1-2): DTGVSQNPRHKITKRGQNVTFRCDPISEHNRLYWYRQTLGQGPEFLTYFQNEAQLEKSRLLSDRFSAERPKGSFSTLEIQRTEQGDSAMYLCASSRQQGYYGYTFGSGTRLTVV.

V and J are TRBV12-3 or TRBV12-4 and TRBJ2-1, with D perhaps matching TRBD2 (6 bases). This CDR3 has 13 residues. V lost 6 bases and J 10 bases, leaving 16 bases between the germline ends. The CDR3, as DNA: TGTGCCAGCAGGCGACTAGAACTATCGGAGCAGTTCTTC. Protein product: CASRRLELSEQFF.

As concerns this clonotype: A junction boundary mismatches the germline segment, possibly from a read error. The chain uses TRBV14 and TRBJ2-7; D call uncertain. The germline V gene has CDR1 SGHDN and CDR2 FVKESK. The CDR3 runs 12 residues. The CDR3, as DNA: TGTGCCAGCGGCCAAGATTGGGCAGGGCAGTACTTC. Translated: CASGQDWAGQYF.

This clonotype has more than one count but fewer than ten. V usage is TRBV7-2 and J usage is TRBJ1-4; D is uncertain. CDR1 and CDR2 (germline): SGHTA, FQGNSA. Trimming shortened V by 1 base and J by 0 bases, and 3 bases separated the two germline ends. The CDR3 extends over 14 amino acids. This CDR3 reads CASSLGATNEKLFF. CDR3 nucleotides: TGTGCCAGCAGCTTAGGTGCAACTAATGAAAAACTGTTTTTT.

There are a few counts of this clonotype. The chain employs TRBV14 and TRBJ1-1; D gene uncertain. V was cut by 5 bases and J by 4 bases, with 8 bases left in between. CDR1 SGHDN and CDR2 FVKESK come from the germline V gene. This CDR3 has 12 amino acids. The CDR3 coding sequence is TGTGCCAGCAGCGGGCGTGTCACTGAAGCTTTCTTT. This translates into CASSGRVTEAFF.

V is TRBV5-1 and J is TRBJ1-4; D perhaps matches TRBD1 (5 bases). CDR1 is SGHRS and CDR2 is YFSETQ in the germline V gene. The CDR3 extends over 15 amino acids. Trimming took 0 bases from V and 8 from J, leaving 14 bases between them. CDR3 in amino acids: CASSLEGTSVEKLFF. CDR3 in DNA: TGCGCCAGCAGCTTGGAAGGGACCTCGGTAGAAAAACTGTTTTTT.

This clonotype was detected only a few times. The chain recombines TRBV7-9 with TRBJ1-2, with D maybe TRBD1 (5 bases). Germline CDR1 reads SEHNR; CDR2 reads FQNEAQ (reference sequence). Trimming took off 2 bases at V and 4 bases at J, with 14 bases between the two ends. CDR3 length equals 15 residues. The CDR3 nucleotides read TGTGCCAGCAGCTTAAAGAACGGGGGGAGCTATGGCTACACCTTC. Protein sequence: CASSLKNGGSYGYTF.

The genes are TRBV29-1 and TRBJ2-2, with no clear D. There are 15 residues in the CDR3. V shed 4 bases and J shed 0 bases, with 12 bases lying between them. Looked up from germline, CDR1 is SQVTM and CDR2 is ANQGSEA. The CDR3 loop reads CSVGSRHSNTGELFF. CDR3 nucleotides: TGCAGCGTTGGATCCAGGCATTCGAACACCGGGGAGCTGTTTTTT.

The rearrangement links TRBV7-9 to TRBJ1-1; D gene ambiguous. Trimming pared 1 base from V and 1 base from J, leaving 13 bases between. CDR3 length: 16 amino acids. The germline CDR1 and CDR2 sequences are SEHNR and FQNEAQ (reference sequence). The CDR3 protein is CASSLGRPGTNTEAFF. DNA of the CDR3: TGTGCCAGCAGCTTAGGTCGTCCGGGAACGAACACTGAAGCTTTCTTT.

This clonotype was seen at least ten times. The chain carries TRBV7-2 and TRBJ2-1, with 11 bases lining up with TRBD1. V was clipped by 10 bases and J by 7 bases; unmatched bases: 12. The CDR3 consists of 15 residues. Germline CDR1 and CDR2: SGHTA and FQGNSA. The DNA for the CDR3 is TGTGCCATCCGGAGCGGGACAGGGGGTAGGAATGAGCAGTTCTTC. Its protein product is CAIRSGTGGRNEQFF.

The chain employs TRBV28 and TRBJ1-2; weak D call: TRBD1 (5 bases). Germline V lookup: CDR1 MDHEN, CDR2 SYDVKM. V lost 2 bases and J 8 bases, leaving 15 bases between the germline ends. The CDR3 has 14 amino acids. The CDR3 is CASSLQGGLGGYTF. The CDR3 nucleotides are TGTGCCAGCAGTTTACAGGGAGGTCTTGGGGGCTACACCTTC.

The V gene is TRBV7-6, the J gene TRBJ1-2; 8 bases align to TRBD1. Germline V gives CDR1 SGHVS, CDR2 FNYEAQ. The J segment lost 2 bases and the V segment lost 3 bases, leaving 2 bases of the junction unmatched. The CDR3 spans 14 residues. Here the CDR3 reads CASSLGTGNYGYTF. The CDR3 coding sequence is TGTGCCAGCAGCTTGGGGACAGGCAACTATGGCTACACCTTC.

This clonotype turned up a few times. The CDR3 is CASSLGDNYGYTF. CDR3 nucleotides: TGTGCCAGCAGCTTAGGGGACAACTATGGCTACACCTTC. This chain links TRBV7-9 with TRBJ1-2; D might be TRBD1 (5 bases). The germline V gene has CDR1 SEHNR and CDR2 FQNEAQ (reference sequence). V gave up 1 base and J gave up 2 bases, with 5 bases separating them. The CDR3 is 13 residues long.

This clonotype was picked up a small number of times. J is TRBJ1-2 and V is TRBV20-1, with 7 bases fitting TRBD1. This CDR3 contains 19 residues. J gave up 2 bases and V 0 bases, and 18 bases lay outside the gene matches. In germline, CDR1 is DFQATT, CDR2 SNEGSKA (reference sequence). In DNA, the CDR3 is TGCAGTGCTAGAGATCGGCCCATTAACGCCGGGACAGAGAACTATGGCTACACCTTC. Translated, it gives CSARDRPINAGTENYGYTF.

This clonotype was found a few times. The chain carries TRBV7-6 and TRBJ1-4, with 9 nucleotides matching TRBD1. V gave up 2 bases and J gave up 7 bases; unmatched junction bases: 2. Germline V lookup: CDR1 SGHVS, CDR2 FNYEAQ. The CDR3 runs 14 residues. This chain's CDR3 is CASSLTGQGEKLFF. The CDR3 region has the DNA TGTGCCAGCAGCTTAACGGGACAGGGTGAAAAACTGTTTTTT.

This clonotype was detected only once. A read error may produce the germline difference seen at one junction end. This chain uses TRBV5-4 with TRBJ2-3, with a possible D match to TRBD1 (6 bases). This CDR3 spans 15 amino acids. CDR1 is SGHNT and CDR2 is YYREEE in the germline V gene (reference sequence). CDR3 DNA sequence: TGTGCCAGCAGCTTGGCTCAGGGGAGAGCAGATATGCAGTATTTT. Amino acid sequence: CASSLAQGRADMQYF. The entire variable domain, with the rest obtained from reference TRBV5-4 and TRBJ2-3, is as follows: ETGVTQSPTHLIKTRGQQVTLRCSSQSGHNTVSWYQQALGQGPQFIFQYYREEENGRGNFPPRFSGLQFPNYSSELNVNALELDDSALYLCASSLAQGRADMQYFGPGTRLTVL.

The genes are TRBV20-1 and TRBJ2-1; D assignment may be TRBD1 or TRBD2 (6 bases each). The CDR3 is 14 residues long. Germline V lookup: CDR1 DFQATT, CDR2 SNEGSKA (reference sequence). V was pared by 5 bases and J by 8 bases, with 19 bases between. The chain's CDR3 is CSAYYPKGGDEQFF. In DNA, the CDR3 is TGCAGTGCTTATTACCCAAAGGGGGGCGATGAGCAGTTCTTC.

In this sample, this clonotype turned up many times. This chain connects TRBV29-1 to TRBJ2-5; possibly TRBD2 for D (5 bases). Germline V lookup: CDR1 SQVTM, CDR2 ANQGSEA. The CDR3 is 12 amino acids. The V gene lost 6 bases and the J gene lost 2 bases, with 10 bases spanning the gap. The CDR3 sequence: CSVRVEQETQYF. The CDR3 DNA is TGCAGCGTGAGGGTCGAACAAGAGACCCAGTACTTC.

This chain connects TRBV7-2 to TRBJ2-4; D uncertain. Between the trimmed V and J ends, which lost 0 bases and 9 bases, there was a span of 3 bases. The germline CDR1 and CDR2 sequences are SGHTA and FQGNSA. The CDR3 is 11 residues long. CDR3 DNA sequence: TGTGCCAGCAGCTTAGCTGGCATTCAGTACTTC. Residues: CASSLAGIQYF.